One and the same sample provided the 28 T cell receptor beta chains below, sequenced in a study of T cell responses to AZD1222 COVID-19 vaccine. The repertoire was sequenced with immunoSEQ multiplex PCR; TCRdb's copy has only in-frame clones and lacks some. The sample includes 69,000 or so clones, nearly 90% of them seen just once. Material: peripheral blood, obtained 28 days after the second AZD1222 dose. The receptors come from an adult who received the AZD1222 COVID-19 vaccine.

J is TRBJ2-1 and V is TRBV12-5; TRBD1 matches at 9 bases. The CDR3 is 17 amino acids. Losses at the gene ends were 7 bases for V and 6 bases for J; bases not matched to a gene: 16. Germline V lookup: CDR1 LGHNT, CDR2 FRNRAP. This CDR3 is CASALPRTGAVFNEQFF. In DNA, the CDR3 is TGTGCTAGTGCCTTACCCCGGACAGGGGCGGTATTCAATGAGCAGTTCTTC.

This chain uses TRBV6-2 or TRBV6-3 with TRBJ2-3, with D hard to call. V was shortened by 2 bases and J by 2 bases, with 8 bases between the two germline ends. The germline V gene has CDR1 MNHEY and CDR2 SVGEGT. The length of the CDR3 is 14 residues. As DNA, the CDR3 is TGTGCCAGCAGTTACAGCCTTGACACAGATACGCAGTATTTT. It encodes CASSYSLDTDTQYF.

This sequence joins TRBV7-2 and TRBJ2-1; no reliable D call. The CDR3 has 15 residues. Germline lookup yields CDR1 SGHTA and CDR2 FQGNSA. The germline V and J ends were trimmed by 5 bases and 3 bases, with 14 bases remaining between them. The CDR3 spells CASSPGSGSYNEQFF. CDR3 sequence (DNA): TGTGCCAGCAGCCCAGGCAGTGGAAGCTACAATGAGCAGTTCTTC.

This chain links TRBV4-3 with TRBJ1-4; TRBD1 matches 8 bases. After removal of 0 bases from V and 5 bases from J, the junction contained 2 bases not matched to a gene. Germline V gene sequence: CDR1 LGHNA, CDR2 YSLEER. This CDR3 has 15 residues. The DNA of the CDR3 is TGCGCCAGCAGCCAAGATAGGACAGGGAATGAAAAACTGTTTTTT. Amino acids: CASSQDRTGNEKLFF.

The chain links TRBV6-2 or TRBV6-3 to TRBJ1-5; 10 nucleotides align to TRBD1. Germline CDR1 and CDR2: MNHEY and SVGEGT. The CDR3 covers 13 residues. Losses at the gene ends were 6 bases for V and 6 bases for J; bases not matched to a gene: 2. The CDR3 protein is CASSGTGVQPQHF. CDR3 DNA sequence: TGTGCCAGCAGCGGGACAGGGGTTCAGCCCCAGCATTTT.

This chain connects TRBV5-8 to TRBJ2-7; D remains unclear. The CDR3 consists of 13 residues. The germline V gene has CDR1 SGHTS and CDR2 YDEGEE. The V end was cut by 7 bases, the J end by 4 bases, with 15 bases between. Written as DNA, the CDR3 is TGTGCCAGCCGCGCAAGGGCTACATACGAGCAGTACTTC. It is translated as CASRARATYEQYF.

The CDR3, as DNA: TGTGCCAGCAGCTTTTTTTGGGAGAGTCAGCCCCAGCATTTT. This codes for CASSFFWESQPQHF. The chain links TRBV5-5 to TRBJ1-5; no clear D. The V gene lost 2 bases and the J gene lost 6 bases, with 12 bases spanning the gap. CDR1 and CDR2 (germline): SGHKS, YYEKEE (reference sequence). The length of the CDR3 is 14 residues.

This chain links TRBV2 with TRBJ2-5; 14 bases match TRBD2. CDR1 is SNHLY, CDR2 FYNNEI, per germline. This CDR3 spans 15 amino acids. The ends lost 8 bases at V and 3 bases at J; junction bases unmatched: 5. CDR3 loop: CASGPGLAGEETQYF. The CDR3 region has the DNA TGTGCCAGCGGCCCGGGACTAGCGGGAGAAGAGACCCAGTACTTC.

The chain links TRBV21-1 to TRBJ1-2. TRBV21-1 is a known pseudogene. This CDR3 spans 18 amino acids. Here the CDR3 DNA reads TGTGCCAGCAGCAAACCATTTTCCCGGGAGGGTGACGACTATGGCTACACCTTC. Protein product: CASSKPFSREGDDYGYTF.

The chain links TRBV6-5 to TRBJ1-5; D remains unclear. With 4 bases removed from V and 1 base from J, the gap between germline ends came to 14 bases. CDR1 is MNHEY and CDR2 is SVGAGI in the germline V gene. The CDR3 spans 16 residues. The CDR3 bases are TGTGCCAGCAGTTTAACCGGGATAGGGAGCAATCAGCCCCAGCATTTT. Its translation: CASSLTGIGSNQPQHF.

V is TRBV25-1 and J is TRBJ2-1, with D perhaps TRBD1 or TRBD2 (5 bases each). This CDR3 is built from 16 residues. V lost 1 base and J lost 4, with 14 bases in between. Germline-derived CDR1 and CDR2 are MGHDK and SYGVNS. The DNA for the CDR3 is TGTGCCAGCAGTGAATTTGGCAGGGAGTTATACAATGAGCAGTTCTTC. It yields the protein CASSEFGRELYNEQFF.

In DNA form, the CDR3 reads TGCAGCGTTGCATCAGATACGCAGTATTTT. This sequence encodes CSVASDTQYF. The chain links TRBV29-1 to TRBJ2-3; D is ambiguous. CDR3 size: 10 residues. V lost 4 bases and J lost 4, with 3 bases in between. Germline-derived CDR1 and CDR2 are SQVTM and ANQGSEA.

This chain uses TRBV20-1 with TRBJ1-4; D not resolved. The CDR3 extends over 14 amino acids. The germline V and J ends were trimmed by 3 bases and 8 bases, with 16 bases remaining between them. Germline CDR1 DFQATT, CDR2 SNEGSKA (reference sequence). This CDR3 is CSASLRGSGEKLFF. The CDR3 DNA is TGCAGTGCTAGTCTTCGGGGAAGTGGGGAAAAACTGTTTTTT.

The chain employs TRBV19 and TRBJ2-7; D is possibly TRBD1 (5 bases). Trimming cost V 4 bases and J 2 bases, with 12 bases left between them. Germline loops: CDR1 LNHDA, CDR2 SQIVND (reference sequence). The CDR3 extends over 14 amino acids. DNA of the CDR3: TGTGCCAGTAGTAACACGGACACCCCCTACGAGCAGTACTTC. It translates to CASSNTDTPYEQYF.

V usage is TRBV15 and J usage is TRBJ1-2; D gene uncertain. Per germline, CDR1 LNHNV and CDR2 YYDKDF (reference sequence). The V and J ends lost 0 bases and 4 bases respectively, with 9 bases between them. This CDR3 contains 14 residues. In DNA, the CDR3 is TGTGCCACCAGCAGAGATGAGGCAGTCTATGGCTACACCTTC. It codes for CATSRDEAVYGYTF. The full variable domain, completed using reference TRBV15 and TRBJ1-2, is DAMVIQNPRYQVTQFGKPVTLSCSQTLNHNVMYWYQQKSSQAPKLLFHYYDKDFNNEADTPDNFQSRRPNTSFCFLDIRSPGLGDTAMYLCATSRDEAVYGYTFGSGTRLTVV.

The V and J genes are TRBV5-1 and TRBJ2-1, with 9 bases lining up with TRBD2. J was trimmed by 8 bases and V by 2 bases; bases with no gene match: 8. CDR3 length equals 15 residues. Germline V gene sequence: CDR1 SGHRS, CDR2 YFSETQ. Written as DNA, the CDR3 is TGCGCCAGCAGCTTCGGGGCTAGCGGGATTGATGAGCAGTTCTTC. This sequence encodes CASSFGASGIDEQFF.

This chain connects TRBV5-5 to TRBJ2-2; D is possibly TRBD1 (5 bases). The CDR3 consists of 15 residues. Germline V gene sequence: CDR1 SGHKS, CDR2 YYEKEE (reference sequence). V was clipped by 2 bases and J by 3 bases, with 11 bases between them. This CDR3 is CASSFSRVDTGELFF. CDR3 coding DNA: TGTGCCAGCAGCTTTTCCAGGGTAGACACCGGGGAGCTGTTTTTT.

Only a few counts were recorded for this clone. This chain connects TRBV5-1 to TRBJ2-5; TRBD2 matches 10 bases. The CDR3 is 15 amino acids. Germline values: CDR1 SGHRS, CDR2 YFSETQ. Trimming removed 6 bases from V and 1 base from J; junction bases left unmatched: 6. CDR3 sequence reads: CASKGLAGAQETQYF. Here the CDR3 DNA reads TGCGCCAGCAAAGGCCTAGCGGGAGCCCAAGAGACCCAGTACTTC.

The chain has TRBV9 and TRBJ1-2; a possible D gene is TRBD1 (5 bases). Germline V gene lookup returns CDR1 SGDLS and CDR2 YYNGEE. The CDR3 covers 14 residues. V gave up 0 bases and J gave up 3 bases, with 9 bases separating them. Written as DNA, the CDR3 is TGTGCCAGCAGCGTAGAGGACACCCACTATGGCTACACCTTC. Translating it yields CASSVEDTHYGYTF.

This clone was detected a few times. The chain uses TRBV5-8 and TRBJ1-2, with a weak D call TRBD1 (5 bases). Deletions cut 0 bases from V and 2 bases from J, with 11 bases between. Per germline, CDR1 SGHTS and CDR2 YDEGEE. The CDR3 runs 15 residues. The CDR3 is CASSLAGRANYGYTF. CDR3 sequence (DNA): TGTGCCAGCAGCTTGGCTGGCAGGGCGAACTATGGCTACACCTTC.

The rearrangement uses TRBV29-1 and TRBJ1-2; D might be TRBD1 (5 bases). V was cut by 5 bases and J by 4 bases, with 20 bases left in between. Germline lookup yields CDR1 SQVTM and CDR2 ANQGSEA. The CDR3 extends over 15 amino acids. Here the CDR3 DNA reads TGCAGCGTTTCGCCCCGGGAGATCGGGGGCTATGGCTACACCTTC. This codes for CSVSPREIGGYGYTF.

The J gene is TRBJ1-1, the V gene TRBV7-6; 10 nucleotides agree with TRBD1. CDR3 length: 16 amino acids. The junction had 5 bases not matched to a gene; V was cut back by 4 bases and J by 0 bases. Germline-derived CDR1 and CDR2 are SGHVS and FNYEAQ. CDR3 DNA: TGTGCCAGCAGCTCAAGACAGGGGGCGGTGAACACTGAAGCTTTCTTT. Residues: CASSSRQGAVNTEAFF.

This clone was recorded once. The CDR3 nucleotides are TGTGCCAGCAGTTCTGGACTAGCGGGCGAGACCCAGTACTTC. Residues: CASSSGLAGETQYF. The chain carries TRBV6-2 or TRBV6-3 and TRBJ2-5; TRBD2 agrees at 11 bases. J gave up 5 bases and V 4 bases, and 3 bases lay outside the gene matches. Germline lookup yields CDR1 MNHEY and CDR2 SVGEGT. This CDR3 region has 14 residues.

The CDR3, as DNA: TGTGCCAGCAGTTATTGGAGGGCAAATTCACCCCTCCACTTT. Protein: CASSYWRANSPLHF. This sequence joins TRBV6-5 and TRBJ1-6; no definite D call. CDR1 MNHEY and CDR2 SVGAGI come from the germline V gene. The CDR3 runs to 14 residues. Trimming took 3 bases from V and 7 from J, leaving 10 bases between them.

In the case of this clone: At the DNA level, this CDR3 is encoded by other sequences in the same sample as well. This chain links TRBV12-3 or TRBV12-4 with TRBJ2-3; D gene ambiguous. This CDR3 comprises 12 residues. Trimming removed 6 bases at V and 1 base at J, with 5 bases between. CDR3 sequence reads: CASSFGTDTQYF. The CDR3 DNA is TGTGCCAGCAGCTTTGGCACAGATACGCAGTATTTT.

V gene TRBV11-2 combines with J gene TRBJ2-3, with 8 bases lining up with TRBD1. Germline trimming cut 3 bases from V and 1 base from J; bases unmatched to any gene: 0. Germline-derived CDR1 and CDR2 are SGHAT and FQNNGV. This CDR3 is built from 14 residues. CDR3: CASSLDRGTDTQYF. In DNA form, the CDR3 reads TGTGCCAGCAGCTTGGACAGGGGCACAGATACGCAGTATTTT.

The chain links TRBV18 to TRBJ2-1; 9 nucleotides line up with TRBD1. The CDR3 totals 18 residues. The V and J ends lost 0 bases and 10 bases, in that order; junction bases with no gene match: 16. Germline V gene lookup returns CDR1 KGHSH and CDR2 LQKENI. Written as DNA, the CDR3 is TGTGCCAGCTCACCACCGAGGAGTGGGGGACAGGGTAAAGGCGAGCAGTTCTTC. Translated, it gives CASSPPRSGGQGKGEQFF.

A few counts support this clone. This chain uses TRBV30 with TRBJ2-2; possible D gene TRBD2, 5 bases. The V end lost 0 bases, the J end lost 5 bases, and 10 bases lay between the germline ends. Looked up from germline, CDR1 is GTSNPN and CDR2 is SVGIG (reference sequence). The CDR3 is made up of 14 amino acids. The CDR3 loop reads CAWSVGGSTGELFF. CDR3 coding DNA: TGTGCCTGGAGTGTCGGCGGGTCAACCGGGGAGCTGTTTTTT. Together with reference TRBV30 and TRBJ2-2, the CDR3 gives the full variable domain: SQTIHQWPATLVQPVGSPLSLECTVEGTSNPNLYWYRQAAGRGLQLLFYSVGIGQISSEVPQNLSASRPQDRQFILSSKKLLLSDSGFYLCAWSVGGSTGELFFGEGSRLTVL.